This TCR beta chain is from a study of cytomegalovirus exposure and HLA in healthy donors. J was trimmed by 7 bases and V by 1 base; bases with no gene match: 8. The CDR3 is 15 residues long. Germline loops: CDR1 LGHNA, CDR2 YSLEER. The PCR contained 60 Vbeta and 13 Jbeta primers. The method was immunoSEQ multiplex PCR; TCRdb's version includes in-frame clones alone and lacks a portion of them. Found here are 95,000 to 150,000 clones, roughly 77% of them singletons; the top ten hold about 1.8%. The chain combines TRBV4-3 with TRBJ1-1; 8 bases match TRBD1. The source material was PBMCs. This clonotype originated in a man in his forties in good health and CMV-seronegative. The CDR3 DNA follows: TGCGCCAGCAGCCAAGTGGTCAGGGGGCCTTTTGAAGCTTTCTTT. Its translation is CASSQVVRGPFEAFF.